This T cell receptor (beta chain) was captured in a study of cytomegalovirus exposure and HLA in healthy donors. PCR employed 60 Vbeta and 13 Jbeta primers. Repertoires were generated with immunoSEQ multiplex PCR, while TCRdb's copy carries only in-frame clones and drops some. This sample carries around 260,000 clones, over 70% of them seen once, and the ten largest clones take 0.3% to 0.35%. Points from the study as a whole: The study designated 160 or so TCR beta chains cytomegalovirus-associated.

To note about this clone: The antigen remains undetermined.

Germline V gives CDR1 SGHDN, CDR2 FVKESK. The CDR3 extends over 14 amino acids. Between the trimmed V and J ends, which lost 1 base and 8 bases, there was a span of 14 bases. The J gene is TRBJ1-2, the V gene TRBV14; possible D gene TRBD1, 5 bases. This sequence was found in a girl under 10 years old in good health and CMV-seronegative. Material for sequencing was PBMCs. CDR3 nucleotides: TGTGCCAGCAGCCAAGGGGGCAGGGCCCACGGCTACACCTTC. This sequence encodes CASSQGGRAHGYTF.